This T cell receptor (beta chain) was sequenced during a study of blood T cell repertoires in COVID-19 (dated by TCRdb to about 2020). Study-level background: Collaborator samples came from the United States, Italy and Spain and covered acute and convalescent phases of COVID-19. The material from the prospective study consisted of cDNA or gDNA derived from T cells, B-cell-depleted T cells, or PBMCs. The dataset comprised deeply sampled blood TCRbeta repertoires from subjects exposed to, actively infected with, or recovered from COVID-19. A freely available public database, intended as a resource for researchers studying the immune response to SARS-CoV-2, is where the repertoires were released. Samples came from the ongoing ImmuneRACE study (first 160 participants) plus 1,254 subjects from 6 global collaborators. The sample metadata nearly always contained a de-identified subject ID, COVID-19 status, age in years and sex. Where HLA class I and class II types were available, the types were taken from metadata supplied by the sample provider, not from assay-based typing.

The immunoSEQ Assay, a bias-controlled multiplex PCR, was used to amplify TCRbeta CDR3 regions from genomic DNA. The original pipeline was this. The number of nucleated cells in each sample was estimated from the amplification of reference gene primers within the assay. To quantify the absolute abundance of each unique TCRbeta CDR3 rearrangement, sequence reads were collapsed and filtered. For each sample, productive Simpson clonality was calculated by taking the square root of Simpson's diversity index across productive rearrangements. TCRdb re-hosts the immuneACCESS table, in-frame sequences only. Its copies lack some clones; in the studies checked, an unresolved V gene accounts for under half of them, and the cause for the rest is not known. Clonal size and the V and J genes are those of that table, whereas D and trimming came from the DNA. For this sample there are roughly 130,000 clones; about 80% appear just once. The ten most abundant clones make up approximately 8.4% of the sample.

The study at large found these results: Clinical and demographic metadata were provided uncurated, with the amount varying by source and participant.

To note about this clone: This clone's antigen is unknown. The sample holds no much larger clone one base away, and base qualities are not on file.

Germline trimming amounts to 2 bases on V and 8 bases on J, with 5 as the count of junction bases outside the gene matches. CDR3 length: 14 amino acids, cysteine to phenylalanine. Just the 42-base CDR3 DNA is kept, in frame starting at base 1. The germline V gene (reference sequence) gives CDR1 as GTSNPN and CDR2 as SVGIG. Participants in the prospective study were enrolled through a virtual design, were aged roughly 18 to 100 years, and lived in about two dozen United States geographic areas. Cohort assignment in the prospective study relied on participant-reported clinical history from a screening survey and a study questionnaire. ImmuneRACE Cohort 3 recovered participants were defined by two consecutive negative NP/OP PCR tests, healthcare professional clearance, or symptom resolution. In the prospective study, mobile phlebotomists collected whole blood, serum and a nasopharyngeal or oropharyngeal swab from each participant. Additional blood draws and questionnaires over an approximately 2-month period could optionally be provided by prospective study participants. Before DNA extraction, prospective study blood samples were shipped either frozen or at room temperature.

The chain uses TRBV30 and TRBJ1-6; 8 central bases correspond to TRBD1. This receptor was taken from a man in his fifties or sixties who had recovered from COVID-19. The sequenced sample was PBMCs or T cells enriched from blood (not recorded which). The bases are TGTGCCTGGAGTCCCGACAGGGGCTATTCACCCCTCCACTTT. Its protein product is CAWSPDRGYSPLHF.